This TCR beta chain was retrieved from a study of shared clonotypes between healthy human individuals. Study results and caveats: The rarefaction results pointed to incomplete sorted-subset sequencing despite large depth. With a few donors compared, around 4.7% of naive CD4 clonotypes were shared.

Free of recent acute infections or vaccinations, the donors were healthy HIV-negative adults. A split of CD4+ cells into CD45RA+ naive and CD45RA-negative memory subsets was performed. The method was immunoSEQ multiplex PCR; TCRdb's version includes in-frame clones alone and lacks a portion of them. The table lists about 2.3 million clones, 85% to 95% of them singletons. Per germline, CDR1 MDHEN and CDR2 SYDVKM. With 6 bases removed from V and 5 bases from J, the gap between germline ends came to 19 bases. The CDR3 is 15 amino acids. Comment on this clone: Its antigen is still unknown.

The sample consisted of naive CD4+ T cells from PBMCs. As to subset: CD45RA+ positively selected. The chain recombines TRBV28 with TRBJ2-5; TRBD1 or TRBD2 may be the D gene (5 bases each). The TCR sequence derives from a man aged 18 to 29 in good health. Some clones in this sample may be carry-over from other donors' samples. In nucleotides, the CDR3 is TGTGCCAGCAGATCAACTAGTGGGGGATGGGAGACCCAGTACTTC. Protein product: CASRSTSGGWETQYF.